This entry features one T cell receptor beta chain sequence. A second PCR of 7 to 11 cycles used a sample-barcoded 5' primer and a J-beta primer mix. One entry per CDR3 protein, called by TCRdb with MiXCR from the 5' RACE reads. The repertoire holds 1,500,000 or so distinct CDR3 sequences, with 40% to 45% as singletons. This sample was included in a study of blood T cells in healthy people across ages. Germline CDR1 reads MDHEN; CDR2 reads SYDVKM. Trimming cost V 4 bases and J 5 bases; bases outside gene matches: 5. The CDR3 extends over 14 amino acids. Collection of 8.5 to 10 milliliters of peripheral blood was performed for each donor.

The sequence derives from a young woman in good health. Sequences were obtained from blood. The rearrangement links TRBV28 to TRBJ2-5; 9 bases line up with TRBD1. This chain's CDR3 is CASSYRGQWETQYF. The CDR3 nucleotides are TGTGCCAGCAGTTACAGGGGGCAGTGGGAGACCCAGTACTTC.